This TCR beta chain comes out of a study of cytomegalovirus exposure and HLA in healthy donors. Primers for the PCR totalled 60 Vbeta and 13 Jbeta. The table came from immunoSEQ multiplex PCR; TCRdb's copy has only in-frame clones and leaves some out. The sample includes around 150,000 clones, 70% to 90% of them seen just once. Note on this clone: Its antigen is not identified.

Broader study findings: According to reports, the classifier identified cytomegalovirus status with high specificity and sensitivity. The authors enumerated 150 to 200 TCR beta chains as linked to cytomegalovirus.

The CDR3 is 14 amino acids. V lost 6 bases, J lost 2 bases, and 3 bases stayed unmatched. CDR1 and CDR2 from the germline V gene are LNHDA and SQIVND (reference sequence). The sequencing sample was made of PBMCs. The rearrangement joins TRBV19 to TRBJ2-7; 11 bases agree with TRBD1. This sequence was found in a young woman in good health and CMV-seronegative. This chain's CDR3 is CASRSGQGAYEQYF. The CDR3 coding sequence is TGTGCCAGTAGATCGGGACAGGGGGCCTACGAGCAGTACTTC.